This is a list of T cell receptor beta chains from one sample in a study of blood T cell repertoires in COVID-19. Here immunoSEQ multiplex PCR was the method, and the copy in TCRdb shows in-frame clones only, minus some. The repertoire holds under 85,000 clones, about 90% seen once, with 15% to 20% in the top ten. Material for sequencing was peripheral blood. The source of these receptors is a man aged 35 to 55 with COVID-19, enrolled during active disease. CDR3s include the opening cysteine and the closing phenylalanine or tryptophan. A D gene is named only where the DNA matches it firmly. Size is omitted from some rows. Given values are once, few, many or a class for expanded clones.

D gene	J gene	V gene	clone size	CDR3 protein	CDR3 DNA
TRBD2	TRBJ2-1	TRBV15	-	CATAGTSGVRAYNEQFF	TGTGCCACCGCCGGGACTAGCGGGGTAAGGGCCTACAATGAGCAGTTCTTC
TRBD1	TRBJ2-2	TRBV6-1	-	CASSERQGWYTGELFF	TGTGCCAGCAGTGAACGACAGGGTTGGTACACCGGGGAGCTGTTTTTT
TRBD1	TRBJ1-2	TRBV10-2	-	CASSENRGYGYTF	TGCGCCAGCAGTGAGAACAGGGGTTATGGCTACACCTTC
-	TRBJ1-6	TRBV2	-	CASSARNRDNSPLHF	TGTGCCAGCAGTGCCCGGAACAGGGATAATTCACCCCTCCACTTT
-	TRBJ2-3	TRBV6-1	-	CASSELGGSEGDTQYF	TGTGCCAGCAGTGAATTGGGGGGTTCAGAAGGAGATACGCAGTATTTT
TRBD2	TRBJ2-1	TRBV7-3	-	CASSPSGGSYNEQFF	TGTGCCAGCAGCCCTAGCGGGGGGTCCTACAATGAGCAGTTCTTC
-	TRBJ2-2	TRBV19	-	CASSTPGHLTYTGELFF	TGTGCCAGTAGTACCCCGGGACACCTCACATACACCGGGGAGCTGTTTTTT
-	TRBJ1-1	TRBV5-5	-	CASSLRRILGAEAFF	TGTGCCAGCAGTCTGAGGCGGATATTGGGTGCTGAAGCTTTCTTT
-	TRBJ2-7	TRBV3-1/TRBV3-2	few	CASSQLNEQYF	TGTGCCAGCAGCCAACTTAACGAGCAGTACTTC
-	TRBJ1-5	TRBV6-6	-	CASTRGGESNQPQHF	TGTGCCAGTACTCGAGGAGGTGAGAGCAATCAGCCCCAGCATTTT
TRBD1	TRBJ2-2	TRBV19	-	CASSTGQGIRELFF	TGTGCCAGTAGTACCGGACAGGGGATTAGGGAGCTGTTTTTT
-	TRBJ1-6	TRBV9	-	CASSPPDTYNSPLHF	TGTGCCAGCAGCCCTCCGGACACCTATAATTCACCCCTCCACTTT
TRBD1	TRBJ1-4	TRBV27	few	CASSSTGAGNEKLFF	TGTGCCAGCAGTTCGACAGGGGCGGGTAATGAAAAACTGTTTTTT
TRBD2	TRBJ2-1	TRBV2	-	CASSTSGGTYNEQFF	TGTGCCAGCAGTACCAGCGGGGGAACCTACAATGAGCAGTTCTTC
TRBD1	TRBJ2-5	TRBV28	once	CASSLWEGQGTGETQYF	TGTGCCAGCAGTCTTTGGGAGGGACAGGGGACGGGAGAGACCCAGTACTTC
-	TRBJ1-4	TRBV15	-	CATSRDTGRSEKLFF	TGTGCCACCAGCAGAGACACAGGGCGTAGTGAAAAACTGTTTTTT
TRBD1	TRBJ2-7	TRBV6-9	-	CASSYQGTGAEQYF	TGTGCCAGCAGTTATCAAGGGACAGGGGCCGAGCAGTACTTC
-	TRBJ1-4	TRBV25-1	many	CASSDLLTGSSEKLFF	TGTGCCAGCAGTGATCTTTTGACCGGGTCGTCCGAAAAACTGTTTTTT
TRBD2	TRBJ2-1	TRBV7-7	-	CASSFRLADSYNEQFF	TGTGCCAGCAGCTTCAGACTAGCGGACTCCTACAATGAGCAGTTCTTC
TRBD2	TRBJ2-5	TRBV28	-	CASSPPSGEGETQYF	TGTGCCAGCAGTCCCCCTAGCGGGGAAGGAGAGACCCAGTACTTC
-	TRBJ1-2	TRBV7-8	-	CASSSSRDMIYGYTF	TGTGCCAGCAGCTCTTCTCGGGACATGATCTATGGCTACACCTTC
-	TRBJ1-2	TRBV7-2	-	CASSPGDYGYTF	TGTGCCAGCAGTCCAGGGGACTATGGCTACACCTTC
-	TRBJ2-5	TRBV5-5	once	CASSLLASGETQYF	TGTGCCAGCAGCTTACTAGCTAGTGGAGAGACCCAGTACTTC
-	TRBJ2-6	TRBV19	-	CASSYLAGSGANVLTF	TGTGCCAGTAGTTACCTCGCGGGCTCTGGGGCCAACGTCCTGACTTTC
-	TRBJ1-2	TRBV12-3/TRBV12-4	-	CASSSPLGYTF	TGTGCCAGCAGTTCCCCATTGGGCTACACCTTC
-	TRBJ1-1	TRBV2	-	CASKGGVYTEAFF	TGTGCCAGCAAGGGGGGGGTTTACACTGAAGCTTTCTTT
-	TRBJ1-1	TRBV20-1	-	CSASIGQNTEAFF	TGCAGTGCTAGTATCGGACAGAACACTGAAGCTTTCTTT